Listed below are T cell receptor beta chains from one sample, sequenced in a study of a mutant IDH1 vaccine in newly diagnosed glioma. Assay: immunoSEQ multiplex PCR; the TCRdb copy retains only in-frame clones and omits some. The sample records 68,000 or so clones, roughly 78% being singletons. The sample here was PBMCs, taken from a glioma patient treated with radiotherapy, temozolomide or both. These receptor sequences come from a man aged 50 or older with glioma. The CDR3 runs from the conserved cysteine through the conserved F or W. Each record gives: V gene, J gene, clone size, D gene, CDR3 protein, CDR3 DNA. D genes are given only for firm matches. Size tells how often a clone was seen (once, few, many) or the class of an expanded clone, and some rows leave it out.

TRBV5-5	TRBJ1-2	-	-	CASSLGTGYGYTF	TGTGCCAGCAGCTTGGGGACGGGCTATGGCTACACCTTC
TRBV5-1	TRBJ2-2	-	-	CASSLMMAGSTGELFF	TGCGCCAGCAGCTTGATGATGGCAGGGAGTACCGGGGAGCTGTTTTTT
TRBV4-2	TRBJ1-1	-	-	CASSSQVQNTEAFF	TGTGCCAGCAGCTCACAGGTTCAGAACACTGAAGCTTTCTTT
TRBV7-2	TRBJ1-5	once	TRBD1	CASSSEQGGGPQHF	TGTGCCAGCAGCTCGGAGCAGGGGGGAGGCCCCCAGCATTTT
TRBV27	TRBJ2-5	-	-	CASSFQETQYF	TGTGCCAGCAGTTTCCAAGAGACCCAGTACTTC
TRBV29-1	TRBJ1-4	-	TRBD1	CSAQGATNEKLFF	TGCAGCGCCCAGGGGGCCACTAATGAAAAACTGTTTTTT
TRBV12-5	TRBJ1-1	-	-	CASGQDSLAFF	TGTGCTAGTGGTCAAGACAGTTTAGCTTTCTTT
TRBV9	TRBJ2-1	-	TRBD2	CASTRLAGGNNEQFF	TGTGCCAGCACCCGACTAGCGGGGGGCAACAATGAGCAGTTCTTC
TRBV6-4	TRBJ2-2	-	-	CASSEMKGSGELFF	TGTGCCAGCAGTGAGATGAAGGGTTCCGGGGAGCTGTTTTTT
TRBV5-4	TRBJ2-1	-	-	CASSLEGGRYNEQFF	TGTGCCAGCAGCTTGGAGGGGGGGAGGTACAATGAGCAGTTCTTC
TRBV5-6	TRBJ1-2	many	TRBD1	CASSFGTDYGYTF	TGTGCCAGCAGCTTTGGGACAGATTATGGCTACACCTTC
TRBV4-2	TRBJ2-7	once	-	CASSQVQAYEQYF	TGTGCCAGCAGCCAGGTACAGGCCTACGAGCAGTACTTC
TRBV9	TRBJ1-5	-	-	CASSAGDSNQPQHF	TGTGCCAGCAGCGCCGGGGATAGCAATCAGCCCCAGCATTTT
TRBV7-9	TRBJ2-7	few	TRBD1	CASTGTGASEQYF	TGTGCCAGCACCGGGACAGGGGCGAGCGAGCAGTACTTC
TRBV18	TRBJ1-1	-	-	CASSPYGQMNTEAFF	TGTGCCAGCTCACCCTATGGACAGATGAACACTGAAGCTTTCTTT
TRBV5-8	TRBJ1-3	once	-	CASSLELRNTIYF	TGTGCCAGCAGCTTGGAACTCCGGAACACCATATATTTT
TRBV10-3	TRBJ2-3	-	-	CAILIVDTQYF	TGTGCCATCCTGATCGTGGATACGCAGTATTTT
TRBV27	TRBJ2-2	-	-	CASSSRARGGTGELFF	TGTGCCAGCAGTTCGAGGGCCAGGGGGGGCACCGGGGAGCTGTTTTTT
TRBV19	TRBJ1-6	once	TRBD1	CASSQTGGRSPLHF	TGTGCCAGTAGTCAAACAGGGGGCAGATCACCCCTCCACTTT
TRBV19	TRBJ1-2	-	TRBD1	CASSVSGQGGYGYTF	TGTGCCAGTAGCGTAAGTGGACAGGGCGGCTATGGCTACACCTTC
TRBV5-1	TRBJ2-7	-	-	CASSVDGSYEQYF	TGCGCCAGCAGCGTGGACGGTTCCTACGAGCAGTACTTC
TRBV7-9	TRBJ2-7	-	TRBD2	CASSFREGGDHEQYF	TGTGCCAGCAGTTTCCGAGAGGGAGGGGATCACGAGCAGTACTTC
TRBV4-2	TRBJ2-7	-	-	CASSQGASQDEQYF	TGTGCCAGCAGCCAAGGGGCTTCTCAAGACGAGCAGTACTTC
TRBV18	TRBJ1-4	-	TRBD1	CASTKGGVNEKLFF	TGTGCCAGCACGAAAGGGGGCGTCAATGAAAAACTGTTTTTT
TRBV9	TRBJ2-7	few	-	CASSVAGALNEQYF	TGTGCCAGCAGCGTTGCAGGGGCGCTCAACGAGCAGTACTTC
TRBV5-5	TRBJ2-7	-	-	CASSLVGGAAYEQYF	TGTGCCAGCAGCTTGGTGGGGGGTGCCGCCTACGAGCAGTACTTC
TRBV28	TRBJ1-5	few	-	CASSFSNSNQPQHF	TGTGCCAGCAGTTTTAGTAATAGCAATCAGCCCCAGCATTTT
TRBV18	TRBJ1-1	-	-	CASSSDGNTEAFF	TGTGCCAGCTCCTCGGACGGCAACACTGAAGCTTTCTTT
TRBV25-1	TRBJ2-1	-	-	CASKPGGSYNEQFF	TGTGCCAGCAAACCAGGCGGCAGCTACAATGAGCAGTTCTTC
TRBV10-3	TRBJ2-1	once	-	CAISGTYNEQFF	TGTGCCATCAGTGGCACCTACAATGAGCAGTTCTTC
TRBV21-1	TRBJ2-2	-	-	CASRGQTNTGELFF	TGTGCCAGCAGGGGCCAGACTAACACCGGGGAGCTGTTTTTT
TRBV5-1	TRBJ2-5	-	TRBD2	CASSLGAGVETQYF	TGCGCCAGCAGCTTGGGAGCGGGGGTAGAGACCCAGTACTTC
TRBV30	TRBJ1-4	-	-	CAWSLLSATNEKLFF	TGTGCCTGGAGTCTTTTGTCTGCAACTAATGAAAAACTGTTTTTT
TRBV6-1	TRBJ2-7	-	-	CASGLIQGIYEQYF	TGTGCCAGCGGGCTAATACAGGGTATCTACGAGCAGTACTTC